Below are 21 T cell receptor beta chains sequenced from a single sample in a study of blood T cell repertoires in COVID-19. Only in-frame clones appear in the TCRdb table, and some are missing; sequencing was by immunoSEQ multiplex PCR. The data show 60,000 to 85,000 clones, approximately 80% seen once. What was sequenced was peripheral blood. The source of these receptors is a human donor in a cohort sampled during active COVID-19.

The chain has TRBV5-8 and TRBJ2-1; tentative D call: TRBD1 (6 bases). Germline assignment: CDR1 SGHTS and CDR2 YDEGEE. Trimming stripped 4 bases from V and 6 bases from J, with 20 bases between. This CDR3 comprises 16 residues. The CDR3 bases are TGTGCCAGCAGCCTAACAGGGTTAAGAAGAATCAATGAGCAGTTCTTC. It is translated as CASSLTGLRRINEQFF.

The chain's CDR3 is CASSQGSPLHF. CDR3 nucleotide sequence: TGTGCCAGCAGCCAGGGGTCACCCCTCCACTTT. This rearrangement joins TRBV2 to TRBJ1-6; a possible D gene is TRBD1 (6 bases). V shed 6 bases and J shed 10 bases, with 7 bases lying between them. The CDR3 spans 11 residues. Germline assignment: CDR1 SNHLY and CDR2 FYNNEI. The whole variable domain, remainder taken from reference TRBV2 and TRBJ1-6, is EPEVTQTPSHQVTQMGQEVILRCVPISNHLYFYWYRQILGQKVEFLVSFYNNEISEKSEIFDDQFSVERPDGSNFTLKIRSTKLEDSAMYFCASSQGSPLHFGNGTRLTVT.

The chain employs TRBV15 and TRBJ2-2, with D tentatively TRBD2 (6 bases). Trimming pared 3 bases from V and 0 bases from J, leaving 11 bases between. This CDR3 is built from 16 residues. CDR1 LNHNV and CDR2 YYDKDF come from the germline V gene (reference sequence). The CDR3 loop reads CATSREGSANTGELFF. The CDR3 bases are TGTGCCACCAGCAGGGAGGGATCGGCGAACACCGGGGAGCTGTTTTTT. The full variable domain, completed using reference TRBV15 and TRBJ2-2, is DAMVIQNPRYQVTQFGKPVTLSCSQTLNHNVMYWYQQKSSQAPKLLFHYYDKDFNNEADTPDNFQSRRPNTSFCFLDIRSPGLGDTAMYLCATSREGSANTGELFFGEGSRLTVL.

V and J are TRBV7-9 and TRBJ2-4; possible D gene TRBD1, 6 bases. There are 12 residues in the CDR3. Germline CDR1 is SEHNR and CDR2 is FQNEAQ (reference sequence). CDR3 in amino acids: CAINQGLNIQYF. CDR3 DNA sequence: TGTGCTATCAATCAGGGGTTGAACATTCAGTACTTC. Full variable domain (missing parts from reference TRBV7-9 and TRBJ2-4): DTGVSQNPRHKITKRGQNVTFRCDPISEHNRLYWYRQTLGQGPEFLTYFQNEAQLEKSRLLSDRFSAERPKGSFSTLEIQRTEQGDSAMYLCAINQGLNIQYFGAGTRLSVL.

The chain employs TRBV5-6 and TRBJ2-3, with 8 positions matching TRBD2. The length of the CDR3 is 16 residues. Per germline, CDR1 SGHDT and CDR2 YYEEEE. Losses at the gene ends were 5 bases for V and 1 base for J; bases not matched to a gene: 9. The CDR3 here is CASRGGLALRTDTQYF. CDR3 DNA sequence: TGTGCCAGCAGGGGAGGACTAGCCTTACGCACAGATACGCAGTATTTT.

The chain links TRBV3-1 (or the pseudogene TRBV3-2) to TRBJ2-7; the D is unclear. CDR3 size: 11 residues. Germline-derived CDR1 and CDR2 are LGHDT and YNNKEL (reference sequence). The V and J ends lost 1 base and 5 bases respectively, with 3 bases between them. The chain's CDR3 is CASSQVNEQYF. The DNA for the CDR3 is TGTGCCAGCAGCCAAGTCAACGAGCAGTACTTC.

This chain links TRBV9 with TRBJ1-1; 7 bases fit TRBD1. The CDR3 spans 13 residues. With 2 bases clipped from V and 4 bases from J, the junction kept 2 bases outside the gene matches. Germline lookup yields CDR1 SGDLS and CDR2 YYNGEE. The CDR3 spells CASSVPGGTEAFF. In DNA, the CDR3 is TGTGCCAGCAGCGTCCCAGGGGGCACTGAAGCTTTCTTT.

The chain links TRBV9 to TRBJ1-1; maybe TRBD1 (6 bases). The germline CDR1 and CDR2 sequences are SGDLS and YYNGEE. CDR3 length equals 16 residues. Trimming took 1 base from V and 0 from J, leaving 13 bases between them. The CDR3 sequence is CASSVLPDRLNTEAFF. The CDR3 bases are TGTGCCAGCAGCGTACTCCCGGACAGATTGAACACTGAAGCTTTCTTT.

This clone was seen a single time. Other DNA variants within this sample encode the same CDR3. CDR3 amino acids: CASSERQGTEAFF. CDR3 DNA sequence: TGTGCCAGCAGTGAACGACAGGGAACAGAAGCTTTCTTT. The gene calls are TRBV6-1 and TRBJ1-1; 7 bases agree with TRBD1. V shed 2 bases and J 8 bases; nucleotides not matched to a gene: 5. CDR1 MNHNS and CDR2 SASEGT come from the germline V gene. The CDR3 consists of 13 residues.

The chain couples TRBV9 to TRBJ2-3, with TRBD2 matching 12 bases. Trimming cost V 4 bases and J 2 bases; bases outside gene matches: 8. This CDR3 has 17 amino acids. CDR1 is SGDLS and CDR2 is YYNGEE in the germline V gene. CDR3 residues: CASSPVGLAGYTDTQYF. Written as DNA, the CDR3 is TGTGCCAGCAGCCCCGTGGGACTAGCGGGTTACACAGATACGCAGTATTTT.

The rearrangement joins TRBV7-3 to TRBJ1-1; perhaps TRBD1 as D (5 bases). Deletions cut 3 bases from V and 2 bases from J, with 16 bases between. CDR1 SGHTA and CDR2 FQGTGA come from the germline V gene. The CDR3 is 16 residues long. Written as DNA, the CDR3 is TGTGCCAGCAGCTTGGGGTGGAGGGGAATTAACACTGAAGCTTTCTTT. Encoded protein: CASSLGWRGINTEAFF.

The chain carries TRBV6-5 and TRBJ2-7, with D possibly matching TRBD2 (5 bases). Trimming took 6 bases from V and 5 from J, leaving 14 bases between them. Germline V CDR1 and CDR2: MNHEY, SVGAGI. This CDR3 contains 13 residues. This chain's CDR3 is CASSRSLGDEQYF. The CDR3 bases are TGTGCCAGCAGCCGCTCCTTGGGAGACGAGCAGTACTTC.

The genes are TRBV3-1 (or the pseudogene TRBV3-2) and TRBJ1-1, with D perhaps TRBD1 (6 bases). Germline loops: CDR1 LGHDT, CDR2 YNNKEL (reference sequence). Deletions cut 2 bases from V and 1 base from J, with 8 bases between. The CDR3 sequence is 14 residues long. Written as DNA, the CDR3 is TGTGCCAGCAGCCAAAGGGGACAGAACACTGAAGCTTTCTTT. As protein: CASSQRGQNTEAFF.

V usage is TRBV7-2 and J usage is TRBJ1-5; the match to TRBD1 covers 8 bases. V lost 1 base, J lost 7 bases, and 6 bases stayed unmatched. CDR3 length: 15 amino acids. The germline V gene encodes CDR1 SGHTA and CDR2 FQGNSA. The CDR3 spells CASSLVYRGDQPQHF. The CDR3 DNA follows: TGTGCCAGCAGCTTAGTCTACAGGGGGGACCAGCCCCAGCATTTT.

The chain is built from TRBV28 and TRBJ1-5, with D perhaps matching TRBD1 (6 bases). The CDR3 is 15 amino acids. V dropped 3 bases and J dropped 7 bases, with 16 bases sitting between them. In germline, CDR1 is MDHEN, CDR2 SYDVKM. The CDR3 coding sequence is TGTGCCAGCAGTTTCGACAGGTTACGCAGCCAGCCCCAGCATTTT. This gives the protein CASSFDRLRSQPQHF.

The V gene is TRBV10-3, the J gene TRBJ2-1, with D maybe TRBD1 (5 bases). The germline gives CDR1 ENHRY, CDR2 SYGVKD. Between the trimmed V and J ends, which lost 1 base and 5 bases, there was a span of 9 bases. This CDR3 is built from 14 residues. The CDR3 sequence is CAISEWQGHNEQFF. The CDR3 nucleotides read TGTGCCATCAGTGAGTGGCAGGGTCACAATGAGCAGTTCTTC.

The chain couples TRBV6-6 to TRBJ2-2; 12 bases agree with TRBD2. CDR1 and CDR2 from the germline V gene are MNHNY and SVGAGI (reference sequence). V lost 6 bases and J lost 4; bases outside the gene matches: 3. The CDR3 sequence is 15 residues long. The CDR3 spells CASRTSGRSTGELFF. Here the CDR3 DNA reads TGTGCCAGCAGAACTAGCGGGAGGAGCACCGGGGAGCTGTTTTTT.

This clone was counted once. This chain uses TRBV3-1 (or the pseudogene TRBV3-2) with TRBJ2-1, with 7 bases lining up with TRBD2. The CDR3 is made up of 14 amino acids. CDR1 and CDR2 (germline): LGHDT, YNNKEL (reference sequence). The ends lost 1 base at V and 9 bases at J; junction bases unmatched: 6. The CDR3 DNA reads as TGTGCCAGCAGCCAAGGTGGTAGCGGGTTTGAGCAGTTCTTC. It specifies CASSQGGSGFEQFF.

J is TRBJ1-5 and V is TRBV7-2, with D unclear. This CDR3 spans 14 amino acids. Germline V CDR1 and CDR2: SGHTA, FQGNSA. V lost 1 base and J 5 bases, leaving 9 bases between the germline ends. The DNA of the CDR3 is TGTGCCAGCAGCTTAGAAGGCGGTCATCAGCCCCAGCATTTT. Amino acids: CASSLEGGHQPQHF.

CDR3 in DNA: TGTGCCAGCAGGACTACAGGGGGCGCAGGAAACATTCAGTACTTC. Translation: CASRTTGGAGNIQYF. The chain is built from TRBV7-2 and TRBJ2-4, with 9 bases that match TRBD1. V lost 6 bases to trimming and J lost 6 bases; unmatched junction nucleotides: 9. Germline V lookup: CDR1 SGHTA, CDR2 FQGNSA. The length of the CDR3 is 15 residues.

The genes are TRBV18 and TRBJ1-6; maybe TRBD1 (5 bases). The V and J ends lost 4 bases and 8 bases respectively, with 12 bases between them. From germline, CDR1 is KGHSH and CDR2 LQKENI. The CDR3 has 14 residues. CDR3 coding DNA: TGTGCCAGCTCACGCGGGGGGTTAGATTCACCCCTCCACTTT. Translated: CASSRGGLDSPLHF. The whole variable domain, filled in from reference TRBV18 and TRBJ1-6, reads NAGVMQNPRHLVRRRGQEARLRCSPMKGHSHVYWYRQLPEEGLKFMVYLQKENIIDESGMPKERFSAEFPKEGPSILRIQQVVRGDSAAYFCASSRGGLDSPLHFGNGTRLTVT.